This T cell receptor beta chain was recorded in a study of blood T cells in healthy people across ages (dated by TCRdb to about 2015). Some background on the complete study: Template switching captured roughly one uniquely barcoded TCR beta cDNA molecule per two T cells in model experiments. The study measured age-related changes in TCR beta repertoire diversity using deep sequencing normalized with unique cDNA molecular identifiers. The donors were split into four age groups: young (average roughly 15 years), middle-aged (more than 35), aged (more than 60) and long-lived (more than 80). Donors of different ages were randomly distributed across sequencing lanes to avoid experimental bias. The study analyzed two additional independent replicas of 1 million unique cDNA reads from the same blood draw for two donors, one aged 18 to 30 and one aged 80 or older. Broad study findings and their caveats: Conclusive comparison of naive and antigen-experienced compartments was prevented by the profiling of bulk unsorted PBMCs. Estimates of total diversity based on one million sequenced T cells were regarded as lower bounds and as underestimates. Donor CMV infection status was unknown, potentially confounding age-related changes in expanded clonotypes. Compared with the aged group, more naive CD4+ T cells, fewer expanded clones and increased TCR diversity were shown by the long-lived group, suggesting age selection. Observed TCR beta diversity per million T cells fell roughly linearly with age, and a significant reduction was already apparent by age around 44. A strong correlation was found between observed TCR beta diversity and the percentage of naive T cells measured by flow cytometry.

The germline V gene yields SGHRS for CDR1 and YFSETQ for CDR2. Trimmed from V: 3 bases; trimmed from J: 5 bases; junction bases lacking a gene match: 7. The CDR3 has 17 amino acids, counting the end cysteine and phenylalanine. Just CDR3 DNA is preserved here, 51 bases in frame from base 1. Donors were 39 systemically healthy Caucasian individuals from Russia aged roughly 6 to 95 years. Each donor gave ten milliliters of peripheral blood, collected into EDTA-treated Vacutainer tubes. PBMCs were isolated by Ficoll-Paque density-gradient centrifugation, with at least 6 million obtained per sample. Total RNA, at least 6 micrograms per sample, was extracted from PBMCs with Trizol reagent. For every donor, flow cytometry on a PBMC aliquot measured the percentage of naive CD45RAhigh/CD27high T cells. The library was generated by 5' RACE. The sample was run on an Illumina HiSeq 2500. A second PCR of about 6 to 11 cycles was performed with a sample-barcoded 5' primer and a J-beta primer mix. A template-switch 5' adaptor carrying 12 random nucleotides introduced a unique molecular identifier onto each TCR beta cDNA molecule. Each sample yielded at least 3 million CDR3-containing paired-end reads. All of the RNA was converted into first-strand cDNA using the Mint cDNA synthesis kit, with a TRBC-specific oligonucleotide serving as the primer. Following uracil-DNA glycosylase treatment, a first 18-cycle PCR with universal primers M1SS and BC2_uni_R was performed on all cDNA. Turning to the authors' computational methods: Each sample was normalized by randomly selecting 1 million high-quality reads, each carrying a distinct molecular identifier. Reads sharing molecular identifiers were discarded rather than binned into consensus sequences. CDR3 identification, clonotype clustering and error correction used MiTCR with a Q25 quality threshold and the strictest error-elimination algorithm. A nonparametric unseen species model with Euler transformation was used to estimate lower-bound total TCR beta diversity. The public sequencing data were trimmed at Q25 with fastp and processed into clonotypes with MiXCR by TCRdb, which kept only in-frame beta chains. Rows with one shared CDR3 protein collapse into an entry with the most common genes and DNA. For this entry, the V and J calls and clone size follow TCRdb and not the study's own pipeline. This sample is represented by 870,000 or so distinct CDR3 sequences; more than 25% of them were singletons. The ten largest clonotypes hold around 15% of the sample.

Details on this clonotype: Its antigen remains undetermined. Nothing much larger sits one base from this clone, and base qualities are not available.

The V gene is TRBV5-1 and the J gene is TRBJ2-5, with 16 junctional bases fitting TRBD2. The clonotype was recovered from a woman of 80 years or more in good health. The sequencing input was blood. In nucleotides, the sequence is TGCGCCAGCAGCTCGGGACTAGCGGGGGGGCTAATGGAGACCCAGTACTTC. This yields the protein CASSSGLAGGLMETQYF.